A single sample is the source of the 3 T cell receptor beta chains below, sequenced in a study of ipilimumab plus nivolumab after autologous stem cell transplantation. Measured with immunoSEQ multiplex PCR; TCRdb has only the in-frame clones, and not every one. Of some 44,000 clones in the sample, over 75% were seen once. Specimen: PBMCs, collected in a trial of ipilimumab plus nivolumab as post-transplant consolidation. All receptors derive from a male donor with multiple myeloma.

CDR3 DNA sequence: TGTGCCAGCAGCACTCCGGGACAGGGGCAAGAGCAGTACTTC. Translating gives CASSTPGQGQEQYF. J is TRBJ2-7 and V is TRBV2; 10 nucleotides line up with TRBD1. Germline V gives CDR1 SNHLY, CDR2 FYNNEI. The CDR3 runs to 14 residues. V dropped 6 bases and J dropped 7; count of bases not matched to a gene: 9. The whole variable domain, remainder taken from reference TRBV2 and TRBJ2-7, is EPEVTQTPSHQVTQMGQEVILRCVPISNHLYFYWYRQILGQKVEFLVSFYNNEISEKSEIFDDQFSVERPDGSNFTLKIRSTKLEDSAMYFCASSTPGQGQEQYFGPGTRLTVT.

The CDR3 coding sequence is TGTGCCAGCAGCCCCACTGTTTCCTACGAGCAGTACTTC. This encodes CASSPTVSYEQYF. V gene TRBV7-3 combines with J gene TRBJ2-7; D uncertain. The CDR3 length is 13 residues. Germline V lookup: CDR1 SGHTA, CDR2 FQGTGA. V dropped 5 bases and J dropped 1 base, with 9 bases sitting between them.

DNA of the CDR3: TGTGCCAGCAGTTACTCGAGGCGGTATAATTCACCCCTCCACTTT. Translating gives CASSYSRRYNSPLHF. The rearrangement links TRBV6-5 to TRBJ1-6; D is unresolved. CDR1 and CDR2 (germline): MNHEY, SVGAGI. The CDR3 totals 15 residues. Trimming cost V 0 bases and J 4 bases, with 7 bases left between them.